The 10 T cell receptor beta chains reported below all come from one sample, sequenced in a study of cytomegalovirus exposure and HLA in healthy donors. The PCR ran on 60 Vbeta and 13 Jbeta primers. Assay: immunoSEQ multiplex PCR; the TCRdb copy retains only in-frame clones and omits some. This sample has more than 110,000 clones, with 79% found just once. The sequenced material came from PBMCs. Receptor source: a man younger than 30 in good health and CMV-seronegative.

The chain links TRBV9 to TRBJ2-3, with D possibly matching TRBD1 (6 bases). Germline V gene lookup returns CDR1 SGDLS and CDR2 YYNGEE. This CDR3 comprises 14 residues. Deletions cut 2 bases from V and 2 bases from J, with 9 bases between. CDR3 coding DNA: TGTGCCAGCAGCGTGTACAGGGACACAGATACGCAGTATTTT. Translation: CASSVYRDTDTQYF. Drawing the rest from reference TRBV9 and TRBJ2-3, the complete variable domain is DSGVTQTPKHLITATGQRVTLRCSPRSGDLSVYWYQQSLDQGLQFLIQYYNGEERAKGNILERFSAQQFPDLHSELNLSSLELGDSALYFCASSVYRDTDTQYFGPGTRLTVL.

The V gene is TRBV4-2, the J gene TRBJ1-6, with 9 positions matching TRBD1. V lost 4 bases, J lost 4 bases, and 2 bases stayed unmatched. The CDR3 covers 15 residues. Germline-derived CDR1 and CDR2 are LGHNA and YNFKEQ. The CDR3 bases are TGTGCCAGCAGCCGACAGGGGGATTATAATTCACCCCTCCACTTT. Its translation: CASSRQGDYNSPLHF.

The rearrangement joins TRBV11-2 to TRBJ2-2; D is perhaps TRBD1 (6 bases). The CDR3 contains 15 residues. With 0 bases removed from V and 2 bases from J, the gap between germline ends came to 7 bases. In germline, CDR1 is SGHAT, CDR2 FQNNGV. The CDR3 region is CASSLEQGNTGELFF. CDR3 DNA: TGTGCCAGCAGCTTAGAACAGGGCAACACCGGGGAGCTGTTTTTT.

The table lists this clone with a few counts. The chain has TRBV25-1 and TRBJ1-1; D uncertain. The CDR3 length is 11 residues. V lost 3 bases and J 6 bases, leaving 5 bases between the germline ends. The germline CDR1 and CDR2 sequences are MGHDK and SYGVNS. The CDR3 is CASSDPAEAFF. The CDR3 DNA reads TGTGCCAGCAGTGACCCTGCTGAAGCTTTCTTT.

This chain joins TRBV15 and TRBJ1-1, with TRBD1 as a possible D gene (6 bases). This CDR3 is built from 16 residues. Germline lookup yields CDR1 LNHNV and CDR2 YYDKDF (reference sequence). V was cut by 1 base and J by 1 base, with 13 bases left in between. The chain's CDR3 is CATSRATGRGNTEAFF. In DNA, the CDR3 is TGTGCCACCAGCAGAGCGACAGGCAGGGGGAACACTGAAGCTTTCTTT.

CDR3 amino acids: CASSRTGFTEAFF. The CDR3 nucleotides are TGTGCCAGCTCCCGTACAGGGTTTACTGAAGCTTTCTTT. The V and J genes are TRBV27 and TRBJ1-1; tentative D call: TRBD1 (6 bases). V lost 8 bases and J lost 5, with 15 bases in between. CDR1 and CDR2 from the germline V gene are MNHEY and SMNVEV (reference sequence). CDR3 length equals 13 residues.

J is TRBJ2-5 and V is TRBV18; 8 bases agree with TRBD2. This CDR3 is 16 amino acids long. Germline-derived CDR1 and CDR2 are KGHSH and LQKENI. V was clipped by 3 bases and J by 5 bases; unmatched bases: 11. CDR3 nucleotides: TGTGCCAGCTCACCTATCGAGGCCTCGGGGGGGGAGACCCAGTACTTC. It codes for CASSPIEASGGETQYF.

The chain couples TRBV7-9 to TRBJ1-2; TRBD1 aligns across 7 bases. The CDR3 contains 14 residues. With 5 bases clipped from V and 8 bases from J, the junction kept 11 bases outside the gene matches. Per the germline V gene, CDR1 is SEHNR and CDR2 is FQNEAQ (reference sequence). Here the CDR3 DNA reads TGTGCCAGCAGCCCAGGACAGGAGGCTTTGGGCTACACCTTC. This codes for CASSPGQEALGYTF.

The chain recombines TRBV30 with TRBJ1-2, with D maybe TRBD1 (6 bases). The CDR3 spans 15 residues. The V end was cut by 0 bases, the J end by 4 bases, with 15 bases between. The germline CDR1 and CDR2 sequences are GTSNPN and SVGIG (reference sequence). In DNA, the CDR3 is TGTGCCTGGAGTGTATGGGCGGTAGGGGGCTATGGCTACACCTTC. This codes for CAWSVWAVGGYGYTF.

The chain carries TRBV19 and TRBJ1-3; D unresolved. Trimming took 5 bases from V and 4 from J, leaving 9 bases between them. The CDR3 sequence is 13 residues long. Per germline, CDR1 LNHDA and CDR2 SQIVND (reference sequence). The CDR3 is CASSASMGNTIYF. The CDR3 DNA reads TGTGCCAGTAGTGCATCTATGGGAAACACCATATATTTT.